The clone carrying this T cell receptor (beta chain) occurred a few times. Its target is unknown. This record belongs to a study of response to subunit inactivated influenza vaccine. Whole-study findings and limits: Each seasonal influenza vaccination recruits few new T cells, the authors suggested.

TCRdb processed the RT-PCR reads anew with MiXCR; each CDR3 protein has one entry. The repertoire has 150,000 to 200,000 distinct CDR3 sequences, approximately 12% of them found once; the top ten carry around 28%. These data also featured in a second study, about T cells expressing NK-cell markers. According to that study: A 5'RACE template switching approach incorporating UMIs was used to make TCR beta cDNA. Source material for TCR beta repertoires consisted of sorted CD3+CD56+NKG2C+, CD3+CD56+NKG2C- and CD3+CD56-NKG2C+ T cells. Dominant NKG2C+ clonotypes were found to form roughly 1.0-7.0% of CD8+ T cells in five to seven donors.

This sample comprised CD8+ T cells sorted from PBMCs, obtained 11 to 12 days after vaccination. The source of this sequence is a man between 45 and 60 years old who received an inactivated influenza vaccine.

Written as DNA, the CDR3 is TGTGCCAGCAGCTTGGACAGTAGCTATGGCTACACCTTC. It codes for CASSLDSSYGYTF. V is TRBV11-2 and J is TRBJ1-2, with a possible D match to TRBD1 (6 bases). CDR3 length equals 13 residues. The germline CDR1 and CDR2 sequences are SGHAT and FQNNGV. V dropped 3 bases and J dropped 4 bases, with 9 bases sitting between them.